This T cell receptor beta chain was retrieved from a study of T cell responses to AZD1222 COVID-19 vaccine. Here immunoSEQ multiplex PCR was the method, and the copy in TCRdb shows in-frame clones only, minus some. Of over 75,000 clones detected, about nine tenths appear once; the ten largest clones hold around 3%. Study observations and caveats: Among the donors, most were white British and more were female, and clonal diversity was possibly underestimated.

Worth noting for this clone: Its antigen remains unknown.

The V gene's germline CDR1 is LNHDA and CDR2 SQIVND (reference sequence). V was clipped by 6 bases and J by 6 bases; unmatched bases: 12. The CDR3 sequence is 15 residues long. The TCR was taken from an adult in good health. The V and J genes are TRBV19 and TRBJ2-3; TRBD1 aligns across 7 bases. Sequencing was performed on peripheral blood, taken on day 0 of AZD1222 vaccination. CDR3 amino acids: CASSGQAVVGDTQYF. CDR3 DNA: TGTGCCAGTAGCGGACAGGCGGTGGTGGGCGATACGCAGTATTTT.